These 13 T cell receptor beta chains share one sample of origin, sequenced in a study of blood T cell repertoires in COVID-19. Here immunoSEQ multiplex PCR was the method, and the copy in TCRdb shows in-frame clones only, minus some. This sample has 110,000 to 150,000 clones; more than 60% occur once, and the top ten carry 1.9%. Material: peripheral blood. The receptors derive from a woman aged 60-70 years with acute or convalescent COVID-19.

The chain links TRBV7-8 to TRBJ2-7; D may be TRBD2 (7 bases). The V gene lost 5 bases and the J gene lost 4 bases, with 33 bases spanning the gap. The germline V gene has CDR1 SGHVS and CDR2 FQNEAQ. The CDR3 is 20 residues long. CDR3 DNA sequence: TGTGCCAGCAGCAGCAGAACGGGACACCGAAAGGGAGGGTCCGGATACGAGCAGTACTTC. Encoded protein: CASSSRTGHRKGGSGYEQYF.

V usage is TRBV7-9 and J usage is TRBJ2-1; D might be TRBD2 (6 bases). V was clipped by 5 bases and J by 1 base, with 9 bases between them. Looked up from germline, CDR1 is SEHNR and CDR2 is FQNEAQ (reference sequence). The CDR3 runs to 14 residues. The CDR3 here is CASSPGTSYNEQFF. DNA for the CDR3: TGTGCCAGCAGCCCGGGGACTTCCTACAATGAGCAGTTCTTC.

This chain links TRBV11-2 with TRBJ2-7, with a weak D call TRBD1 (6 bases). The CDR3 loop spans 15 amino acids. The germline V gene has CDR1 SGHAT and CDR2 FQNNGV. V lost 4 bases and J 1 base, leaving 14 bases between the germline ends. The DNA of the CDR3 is TGTGCCAGCAGCTCGGAGGCAACAGGGTCCTACGAGCAGTACTTC. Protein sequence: CASSSEATGSYEQYF. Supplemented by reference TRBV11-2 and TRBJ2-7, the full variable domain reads EAGVAQSPRYKIIEKRQSVAFWCNPISGHATLYWYQQILGQGPKLLIQFQNNGVVDDSQLPKDRFSAERLKGVDSTLKIQPAKLEDSAVYLCASSSEATGSYEQYFGPGTRLTVT.

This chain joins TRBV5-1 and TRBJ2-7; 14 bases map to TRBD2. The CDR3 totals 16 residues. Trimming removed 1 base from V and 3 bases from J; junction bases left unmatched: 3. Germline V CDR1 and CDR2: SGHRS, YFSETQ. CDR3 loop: CASSLSGTSGGYEQYF. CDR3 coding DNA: TGCGCCAGCAGCTTGTCCGGGACTAGCGGGGGCTACGAGCAGTACTTC.

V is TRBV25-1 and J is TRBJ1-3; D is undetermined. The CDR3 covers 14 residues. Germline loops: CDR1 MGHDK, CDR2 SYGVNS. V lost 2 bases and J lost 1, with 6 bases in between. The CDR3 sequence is CASSEERSGNTIYF. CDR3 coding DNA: TGTGCCAGCAGTGAAGAGAGATCTGGAAACACCATATATTTT. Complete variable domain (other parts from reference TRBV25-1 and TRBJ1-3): EADIYQTPRYLVIGTGKKITLECSQTMGHDKMYWYQQDPGMELHLIHYSYGVNSTEKGDLSSESTVSRIRTEHFPLTLESARPSHTSQYLCASSEERSGNTIYFGEGSWLTVV.

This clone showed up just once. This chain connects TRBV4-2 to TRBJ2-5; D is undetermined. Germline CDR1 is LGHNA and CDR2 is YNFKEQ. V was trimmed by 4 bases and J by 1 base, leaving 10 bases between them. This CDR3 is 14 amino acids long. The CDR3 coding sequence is TGTGCCAGCAGCCTAGTGGGCACCCAAGAGACCCAGTACTTC. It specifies CASSLVGTQETQYF.

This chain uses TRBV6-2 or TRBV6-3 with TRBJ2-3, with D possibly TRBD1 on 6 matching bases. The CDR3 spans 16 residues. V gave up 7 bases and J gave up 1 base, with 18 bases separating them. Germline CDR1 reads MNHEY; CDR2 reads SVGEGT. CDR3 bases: TGTGCCAGCAACCCAAACAGGGTTAGGGGCACAGATACGCAGTATTTT. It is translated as CASNPNRVRGTDTQYF.

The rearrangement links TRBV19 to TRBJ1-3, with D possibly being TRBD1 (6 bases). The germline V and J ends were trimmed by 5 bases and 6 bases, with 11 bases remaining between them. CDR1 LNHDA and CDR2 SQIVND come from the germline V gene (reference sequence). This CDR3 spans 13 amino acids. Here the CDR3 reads CASSPTGENTIYF. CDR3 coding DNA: TGTGCCAGTAGTCCGACAGGCGAAAACACCATATATTTT.

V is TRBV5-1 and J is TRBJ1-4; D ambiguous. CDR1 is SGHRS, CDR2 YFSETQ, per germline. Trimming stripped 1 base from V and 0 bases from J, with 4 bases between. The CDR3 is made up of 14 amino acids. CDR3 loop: CASSLTTTNEKLFF. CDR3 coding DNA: TGCGCCAGCAGCTTGACAACAACTAATGAAAAACTGTTTTTT.

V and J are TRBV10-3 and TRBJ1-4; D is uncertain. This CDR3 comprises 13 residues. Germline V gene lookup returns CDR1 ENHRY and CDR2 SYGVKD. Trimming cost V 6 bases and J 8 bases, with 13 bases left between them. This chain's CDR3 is CAISGVQAEKLFF. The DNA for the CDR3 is TGTGCCATCAGCGGGGTCCAGGCGGAAAAACTGTTTTTT.

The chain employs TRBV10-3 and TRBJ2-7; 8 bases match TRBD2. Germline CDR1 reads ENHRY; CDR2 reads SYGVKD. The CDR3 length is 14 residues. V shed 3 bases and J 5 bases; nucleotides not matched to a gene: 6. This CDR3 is CAISESGLAHEQYF. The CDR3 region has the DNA TGTGCCATCAGTGAATCCGGACTAGCCCACGAGCAGTACTTC.

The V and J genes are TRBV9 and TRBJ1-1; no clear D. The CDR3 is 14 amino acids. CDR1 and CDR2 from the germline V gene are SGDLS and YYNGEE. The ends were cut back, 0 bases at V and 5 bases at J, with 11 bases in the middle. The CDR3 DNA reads TGTGCCAGCAGCGTAGGGACGGGGAATACTGAAGCTTTCTTT. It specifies CASSVGTGNTEAFF.

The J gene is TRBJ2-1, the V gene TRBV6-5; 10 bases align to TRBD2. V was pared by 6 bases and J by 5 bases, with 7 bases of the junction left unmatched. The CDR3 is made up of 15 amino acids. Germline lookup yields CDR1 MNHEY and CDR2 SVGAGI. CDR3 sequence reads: CASRASGSFNNEQFF. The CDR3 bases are TGTGCCAGCAGGGCTAGCGGGAGTTTCAACAATGAGCAGTTCTTC.